These T cell receptor beta chains were read from a single sample in a study of blood T cells in healthy people across ages. Each CDR3 protein gets one entry after TCRdb re-called the 5' RACE reads with MiXCR. Of approximately 1.5 million distinct CDR3 sequences listed, roughly 43% are singletons. Material for sequencing was blood. The receptors were gathered from a woman between 18 and 29 years old in good health. The CDR3 runs from the conserved cysteine through the conserved F or W. D genes are given only for firm matches. A row's size may be missing; if present it is once, few, many or a size class.

d_gene: TRBD1; j_gene: TRBJ2-5; v_gene: TRBV7-8; abundance: .; CDR3aa: CGSRARGRETQYF; CDR3nt: TGTGGTTCAAGGGCCAGGGGGCGAGAGACCCAGTACTTC
d_gene: .; j_gene: TRBJ2-3; v_gene: TRBV29-1; abundance: many; CDR3aa: CSVAGLTTDTQYF; CDR3nt: TGCAGCGTCGCGGGACTTACCACAGATACGCAGTATTTT
d_gene: .; j_gene: TRBJ2-7; v_gene: TRBV27; abundance: .; CDR3aa: CASSFGGGNEQYF; CDR3nt: TGTGCCAGCAGTTTTGGAGGGGGGAATGAGCAGTACTTC
d_gene: .; j_gene: TRBJ2-1; v_gene: TRBV2; abundance: few; CDR3aa: CASRVFDEQFF; CDR3nt: TGTGCCAGCAGGGTATTCGATGAGCAGTTCTTC
d_gene: .; j_gene: TRBJ2-5; v_gene: TRBV7-7; abundance: few; CDR3aa: CASSPFTSLETQYF; CDR3nt: TGTGCTAGCAGCCCATTCACTAGTTTGGAGACCCAGTACTTC
d_gene: .; j_gene: TRBJ1-1; v_gene: TRBV15; abundance: .; CDR3aa: CATGGHQRANTEAFF; CDR3nt: TGTGCCACCGGAGGACACCAACGAGCGAACACTGAAGCTTTCTTT
d_gene: TRBD2; j_gene: TRBJ2-7; v_gene: TRBV2; abundance: .; CDR3aa: CASSEALAGGYNEQYF; CDR3nt: TGTGCCAGCAGTGAAGCGCTAGCGGGGGGCTACAATGAGCAGTACTTC
d_gene: TRBD2; j_gene: TRBJ2-1; v_gene: TRBV6-5; abundance: few; CDR3aa: CASSRLAAPYNEQFF; CDR3nt: TGTGCCAGCAGTAGACTAGCGGCCCCTTACAATGAGCAGTTCTTC
d_gene: .; j_gene: TRBJ2-2; v_gene: TRBV4-2; abundance: .; CDR3aa: CASTRGINTGELFF; CDR3nt: TGTGCCAGCACGAGGGGCATTAACACCGGGGAGCTGTTTTTT
d_gene: .; j_gene: TRBJ1-2; v_gene: TRBV3-1; abundance: .; CDR3aa: CASSQVGNRRGGYTF; CDR3nt: TGTGCCAGCAGCCAAGTCGGAAACAGGAGAGGCGGCTACACCTTC
d_gene: .; j_gene: TRBJ1-3; v_gene: TRBV4-3; abundance: .; CDR3aa: CASSQGQWRSGNTIYF; CDR3nt: TGCGCCAGCAGCCAAGGACAGTGGCGTTCCGGAAACACCATATATTTT
d_gene: TRBD2; j_gene: TRBJ2-5; v_gene: TRBV20-1; abundance: .; CDR3aa: CSAFWGGRKTQYF; CDR3nt: TGCAGTGCTTTTTGGGGCGGGAGAAAGACCCAGTACTTC
d_gene: .; j_gene: TRBJ1-1; v_gene: TRBV12-3/TRBV12-4; abundance: .; CDR3aa: CASSFSRSPEGTEAFF; CDR3nt: TGTGCCAGCAGTTTTAGTCGGTCCCCGGAGGGCACTGAAGCTTTCTTT
d_gene: .; j_gene: TRBJ2-2; v_gene: TRBV20-1; abundance: .; CDR3aa: CSARDLRGPVELFF; CDR3nt: TGCAGTGCTAGAGATCTCCGGGGGCCGGTGGAGCTGTTTTTT
d_gene: .; j_gene: TRBJ2-7; v_gene: TRBV5-1; abundance: .; CDR3aa: CASSLGQSYNEQYF; CDR3nt: TGCGCCAGCAGCTTGGGTCAGTCCTACAATGAGCAGTACTTC
d_gene: .; j_gene: TRBJ1-2; v_gene: TRBV5-1; abundance: few; CDR3aa: CASSQDPLFGYTF; CDR3nt: TGCGCCAGCAGCCAGGACCCCCTATTCGGCTACACCTTC
d_gene: .; j_gene: TRBJ2-5; v_gene: TRBV7-2; abundance: .; CDR3aa: CASSLIFGTQETQYF; CDR3nt: TGTGCCAGCAGCTTAATCTTCGGCACCCAAGAGACCCAGTACTTC
d_gene: TRBD1; j_gene: TRBJ1-5; v_gene: TRBV6-6; abundance: .; CDR3aa: CASSADRINQPQHF; CDR3nt: TGTGCCAGCAGCGCGGACAGGATCAATCAGCCCCAGCATTTT
d_gene: .; j_gene: TRBJ2-1; v_gene: TRBV6-1; abundance: .; CDR3aa: CASSVLSYNEQFF; CDR3nt: TGTGCCAGCAGTGTGCTCAGTTACAATGAGCAGTTCTTC
d_gene: .; j_gene: TRBJ1-1; v_gene: TRBV10-3; abundance: .; CDR3aa: CAISETGMNTEAFF; CDR3nt: TGTGCCATCAGTGAGACAGGTATGAACACTGAAGCTTTCTTT
d_gene: .; j_gene: TRBJ2-5; v_gene: TRBV5-1; abundance: .; CDR3aa: CASNRDQQRYNEQYF; CDR3nt: TGCGCCAGCAACCGGGACCAACAAAGATACAATGAGCAGTACTTC
d_gene: .; j_gene: TRBJ1-2; v_gene: TRBV4-3; abundance: .; CDR3aa: CASSQETGLNYGYTF; CDR3nt: TGCGCCAGCAGCCAAGAAACAGGGTTGAACTATGGCTACACCTTC
d_gene: .; j_gene: TRBJ2-2; v_gene: TRBV28; abundance: .; CDR3aa: CASSLSQDGELFF; CDR3nt: TGTGCCAGCAGTTTAAGTCAGGACGGGGAGCTGTTTTTT
d_gene: .; j_gene: TRBJ1-2; v_gene: TRBV7-9; abundance: .; CDR3aa: CASSLLGAGIYGYTF; CDR3nt: TGTGCCAGCAGCTTACTGGGCGCCGGAATCTATGGCTACACCTTC
d_gene: TRBD1; j_gene: TRBJ2-3; v_gene: TRBV12-3/TRBV12-4; abundance: many; CDR3aa: CASSRTGGTDTQYF; CDR3nt: TGTGCCAGCAGCCGGACAGGGGGCACAGATACGCAGTATTTT
d_gene: TRBD2; j_gene: TRBJ2-7; v_gene: TRBV4-3; abundance: few; CDR3aa: CASSQVAGGGYEQYF; CDR3nt: TGCGCCAGCAGCCAAGTAGCGGGAGGGGGGTACGAGCAGTACTTC
d_gene: .; j_gene: TRBJ2-5; v_gene: TRBV12-3/TRBV12-4; abundance: many; CDR3aa: CASSLTSPYNEQYF; CDR3nt: TGTGCCAGCAGTTTAACTAGTCCCTACAATGAGCAGTACTTC
d_gene: .; j_gene: TRBJ1-2; v_gene: TRBV9; abundance: .; CDR3aa: CASSPRGGVYGYTF; CDR3nt: TGTGCCAGCAGCCCCAGGGGTGGTGTCTATGGCTACACCTTC
d_gene: TRBD1; j_gene: TRBJ2-7; v_gene: TRBV18; abundance: few; CDR3aa: CASSPIPRDSYEQYF; CDR3nt: TGTGCCAGCTCACCAATACCCCGGGACAGCTACGAGCAGTACTTC
d_gene: .; j_gene: TRBJ2-7; v_gene: TRBV7-9; abundance: .; CDR3aa: CSSSSVQHEQYF; CDR3nt: TGTTCCAGCAGCTCGGTCCAGCACGAGCAGTACTTC
d_gene: .; j_gene: TRBJ2-3; v_gene: TRBV27; abundance: few; CDR3aa: CASSPTGLSTDTQYF; CDR3nt: TGTGCCAGCAGTCCTACAGGGTTGAGCACAGATACGCAGTATTTT
d_gene: .; j_gene: TRBJ2-1; v_gene: TRBV6-6; abundance: .; CDR3aa: CASSASGHRTYNEQFF; CDR3nt: TGTGCCAGCAGTGCATCGGGACACCGAACCTACAATGAGCAGTTCTTC
d_gene: TRBD1; j_gene: TRBJ2-7; v_gene: TRBV19; abundance: few; CDR3aa: CASSRGQSSSYEQYF; CDR3nt: TGTGCCAGTAGTAGGGGACAGTCTAGCTCCTACGAGCAGTACTTC
d_gene: .; j_gene: TRBJ2-2; v_gene: TRBV27; abundance: .; CDR3aa: CASSFGQGGPGGELFF; CDR3nt: TGTGCCAGCAGTTTCGGGCAGGGCGGACCGGGCGGGGAGCTGTTTTTT
d_gene: TRBD1; j_gene: TRBJ1-1; v_gene: TRBV7-2; abundance: .; CDR3aa: CASSLGGGQGTEAFF; CDR3nt: TGTGCCAGCAGCTTAGGGGGGGGACAGGGGACTGAAGCTTTCTTT
d_gene: .; j_gene: TRBJ1-5; v_gene: TRBV4-1; abundance: .; CDR3aa: CASSHGQWTGNQPQHF; CDR3nt: TGCGCCAGCAGCCACGGACAGTGGACAGGCAATCAGCCCCAGCATTTT
d_gene: .; j_gene: TRBJ2-7; v_gene: TRBV20-1; abundance: few; CDR3aa: CSARDLTGFLDEQYF; CDR3nt: TGCAGTGCTAGAGATCTCACAGGGTTTTTAGACGAGCAGTACTTC
d_gene: TRBD1; j_gene: TRBJ2-2; v_gene: TRBV20-1; abundance: .; CDR3aa: CSAPDRGDTGELFF; CDR3nt: TGCAGTGCTCCTGACAGGGGAGACACCGGGGAGCTGTTTTTT
d_gene: TRBD1; j_gene: TRBJ1-4; v_gene: TRBV18; abundance: .; CDR3aa: CASSPVGDRDNEKLFF; CDR3nt: TGTGCCAGCTCACCGGTTGGGGACAGGGATAATGAAAAACTGTTTTTT
d_gene: TRBD2; j_gene: TRBJ2-1; v_gene: TRBV19; abundance: .; CDR3aa: CASSATSGIWDEQFF; CDR3nt: TGTGCCAGTAGCGCGACTAGCGGGATTTGGGATGAGCAGTTCTTC